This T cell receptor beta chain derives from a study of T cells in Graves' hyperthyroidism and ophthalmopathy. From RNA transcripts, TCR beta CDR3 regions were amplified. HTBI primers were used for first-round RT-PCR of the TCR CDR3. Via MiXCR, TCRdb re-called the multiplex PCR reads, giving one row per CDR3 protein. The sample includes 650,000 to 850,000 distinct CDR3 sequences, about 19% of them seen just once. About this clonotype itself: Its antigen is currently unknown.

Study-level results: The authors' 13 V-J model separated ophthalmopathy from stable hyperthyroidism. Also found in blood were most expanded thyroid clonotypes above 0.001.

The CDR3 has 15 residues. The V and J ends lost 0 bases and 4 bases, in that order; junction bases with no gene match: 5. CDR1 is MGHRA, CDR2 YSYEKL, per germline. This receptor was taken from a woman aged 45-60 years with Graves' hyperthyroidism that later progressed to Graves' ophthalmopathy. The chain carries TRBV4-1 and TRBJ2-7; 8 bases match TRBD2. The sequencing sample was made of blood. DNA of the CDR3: TGCGCCAGCAGCCAAGATTGGACTAGCTATTACGAGCAGTACTTC. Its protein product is CASSQDWTSYYEQYF.